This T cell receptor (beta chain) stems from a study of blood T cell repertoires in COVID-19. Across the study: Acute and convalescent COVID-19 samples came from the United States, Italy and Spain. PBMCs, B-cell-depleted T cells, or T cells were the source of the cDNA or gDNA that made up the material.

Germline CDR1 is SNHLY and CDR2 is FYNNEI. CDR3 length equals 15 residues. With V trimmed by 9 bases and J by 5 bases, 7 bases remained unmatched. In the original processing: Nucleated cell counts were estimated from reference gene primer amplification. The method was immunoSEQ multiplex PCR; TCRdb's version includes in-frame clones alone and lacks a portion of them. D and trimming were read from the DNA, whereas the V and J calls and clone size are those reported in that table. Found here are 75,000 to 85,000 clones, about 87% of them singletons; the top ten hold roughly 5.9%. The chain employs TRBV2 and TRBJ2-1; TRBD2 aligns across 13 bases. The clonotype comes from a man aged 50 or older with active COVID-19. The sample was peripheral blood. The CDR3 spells CARGKGLAGNNEQFF. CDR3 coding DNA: TGTGCCAGAGGGAAGGGACTAGCGGGAAACAATGAGCAGTTCTTC.